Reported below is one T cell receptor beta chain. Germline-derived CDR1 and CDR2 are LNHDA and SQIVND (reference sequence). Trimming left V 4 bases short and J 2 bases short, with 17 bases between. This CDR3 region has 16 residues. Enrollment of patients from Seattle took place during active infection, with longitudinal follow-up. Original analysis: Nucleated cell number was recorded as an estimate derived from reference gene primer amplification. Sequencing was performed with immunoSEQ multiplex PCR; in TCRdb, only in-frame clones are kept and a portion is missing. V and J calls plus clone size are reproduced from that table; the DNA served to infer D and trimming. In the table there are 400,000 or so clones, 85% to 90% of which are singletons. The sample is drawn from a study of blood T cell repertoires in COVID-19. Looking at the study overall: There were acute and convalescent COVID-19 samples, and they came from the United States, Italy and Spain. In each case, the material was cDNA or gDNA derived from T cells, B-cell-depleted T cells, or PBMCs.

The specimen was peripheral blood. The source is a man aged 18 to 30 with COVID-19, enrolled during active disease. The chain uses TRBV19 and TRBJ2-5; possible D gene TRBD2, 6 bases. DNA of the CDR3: TGTGCCAGTAGTAAGGGGACTGGTCGGCGGCAAGAGACCCAGTACTTC. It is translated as CASSKGTGRRQETQYF.